Listed below are T cell receptor beta chains from one sample, sequenced in a study of CD4 T cells in relation to SARS-CoV-2 and coronaviruses. For these receptors, no antigen is known. Assay used: immunoSEQ multiplex PCR; TCRdb lists only in-frame clones, some missing. Of tens of thousands of clones listed, 70% to 80% are singletons. The specimen sequenced was CD4+ T cells from PBMCs, cultured in vitro. Receptor source: a human donor in good health. The CDR3 runs from the conserved cysteine through the conserved F or W. D genes are given only for firm matches.

NA,TRBJ1-1,TRBV6-4,TGTGCCAGCAGAGCCCGGGGCGCGGGGAACACTGAAGCTTTCTTT,CASRARGAGNTEAFF
NA,TRBJ2-5,TRBV3-1/TRBV3-2,TGTGCCAGCAGCCAGACTAGCCAAGAGACCCAGTACTTC,CASSQTSQETQYF
TRBD1,TRBJ1-1,TRBV30,TGTGCCTTGACAGGGACGAACACTGAAGCTTTCTTT,CALTGTNTEAFF
TRBD2,TRBJ2-1,TRBV5-4,TGTGCCAGCAGCTGGGGACTAGCGGGAGGGAGGTATGAGCAGTTCTTC,CASSWGLAGGRYEQFF
TRBD1,TRBJ2-1,TRBV20-1,TGCAGTGAGGCCAGGGGGAATGAGCAGTTCTTC,CSEARGNEQFF
NA,TRBJ2-3,TRBV6-2/TRBV6-3,TGTGCCAGCAGTTACGCTGGGACTAGCACAGATACGCAGTATTTT,CASSYAGTSTDTQYF
NA,TRBJ2-7,TRBV18,TGTGCCAGCTCACCAAATGGGGTCCCGGGGACGAACTCCTACGAGCAGTACTTC,CASSPNGVPGTNSYEQYF
NA,TRBJ1-3,TRBV28,TGTGCCAGCAGCCCAGGAACAGGCCGAAACACCATATATTTT,CASSPGTGRNTIYF
NA,TRBJ2-7,TRBV5-1,TGCGCCAGCAGCTTAACGACGGTTAGCTCCTACGAGCAGTACTTC,CASSLTTVSSYEQYF
TRBD2,TRBJ2-7,TRBV7-8,TGTGCCAGCAGCTTAGCGGGGCTAGCGGGAGGCCCGACCTACGAGCAGTACTTC,CASSLAGLAGGPTYEQYF
NA,TRBJ2-2,TRBV9,TGTGCCAGCAGCGTATACAAGGCCACCGGGGAGCTGTTTTTT,CASSVYKATGELFF
TRBD1,TRBJ2-3,TRBV24-1,TGTGCCACCAGTGTCGACAGGGGGGGTCGTGATACGCAGTATTTT,CATSVDRGGRDTQYF